This T cell receptor (beta chain) was profiled in a study of cytomegalovirus exposure and HLA in healthy donors. PCR employed 60 Vbeta and 13 Jbeta primers. This table comes from immunoSEQ multiplex PCR, and its TCRdb copy is limited to in-frame clones, with some not included. Of about 140,000 clones in the sample, about 74% were seen once. The sequenced material came from PBMCs. This clonotype was obtained from a middle-aged man in good health and CMV-seronegative.

CDR3 residues: CASSHTGTGAYEQYF. DNA for the CDR3: TGTGCCAGCAGCCATACCGGGACAGGGGCCTACGAGCAGTACTTC. V gene TRBV7-2 combines with J gene TRBJ2-7, with 10 bases matching TRBD1. The germline V gene encodes CDR1 SGHTA and CDR2 FQGNSA. The CDR3 is made up of 15 amino acids. J lost 2 bases, V lost 5 bases, and 6 bases had no gene match.